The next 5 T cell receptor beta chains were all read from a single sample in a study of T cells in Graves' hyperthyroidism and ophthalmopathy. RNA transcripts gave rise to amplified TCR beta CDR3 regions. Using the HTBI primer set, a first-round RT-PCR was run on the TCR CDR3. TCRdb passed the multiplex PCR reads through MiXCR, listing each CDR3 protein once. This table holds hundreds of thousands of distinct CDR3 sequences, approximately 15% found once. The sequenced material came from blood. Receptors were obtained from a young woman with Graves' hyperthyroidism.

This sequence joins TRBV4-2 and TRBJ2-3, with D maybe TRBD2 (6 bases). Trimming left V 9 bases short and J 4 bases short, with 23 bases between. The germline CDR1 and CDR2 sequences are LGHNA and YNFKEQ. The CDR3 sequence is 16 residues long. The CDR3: CASQAGSRSRADTQYF. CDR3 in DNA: TGTGCCAGTCAGGCGGGGTCTAGGTCTAGGGCAGATACGCAGTATTTT.

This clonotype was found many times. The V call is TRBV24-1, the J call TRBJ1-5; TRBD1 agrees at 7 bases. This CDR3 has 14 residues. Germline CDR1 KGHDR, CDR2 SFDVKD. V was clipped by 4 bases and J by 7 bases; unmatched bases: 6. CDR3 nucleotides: TGTGCCACCAGTGAAACAGGGGTAGGGCAGCCCCAGCATTTT. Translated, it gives CATSETGVGQPQHF.

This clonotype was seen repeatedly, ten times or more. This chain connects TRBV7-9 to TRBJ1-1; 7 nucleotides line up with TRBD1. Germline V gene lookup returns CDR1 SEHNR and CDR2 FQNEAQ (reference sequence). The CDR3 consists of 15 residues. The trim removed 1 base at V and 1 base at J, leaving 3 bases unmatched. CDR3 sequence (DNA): TGTGCCAGCAGCTTAGGCTGGGACAGGAACACTGAAGCTTTCTTT. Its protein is CASSLGWDRNTEAFF.

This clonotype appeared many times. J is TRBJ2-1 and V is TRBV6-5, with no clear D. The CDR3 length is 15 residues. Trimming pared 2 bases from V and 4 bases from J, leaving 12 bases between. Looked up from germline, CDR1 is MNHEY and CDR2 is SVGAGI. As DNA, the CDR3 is TGTGCCAGCAGTTACGGACCCCCAGATTACAATGAGCAGTTCTTC. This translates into CASSYGPPDYNEQFF.

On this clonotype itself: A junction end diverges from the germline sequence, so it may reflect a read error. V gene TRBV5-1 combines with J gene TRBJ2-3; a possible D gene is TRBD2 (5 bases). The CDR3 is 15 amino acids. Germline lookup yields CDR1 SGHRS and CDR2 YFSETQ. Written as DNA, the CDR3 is TGCGCCGGCAGCCTGCCCCAGCGGAGCACAGATACGCAGTATTTT. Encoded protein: CAGSLPQRSTDTQYF.